This TCR beta chain was identified during a study of blood T cell repertoires in COVID-19. Across the whole study: The study drew acute and convalescent COVID-19 samples from the United States, Italy and Spain. Nucleic acid was either cDNA or gDNA, and it came from T cells, B-cell-depleted T cells, or PBMCs.

This CDR3 contains 15 residues. Germline V gene sequence: CDR1 ENHRY, CDR2 SYGVKD. Trimming cost V 6 bases and J 3 bases, with 15 bases left between them. Sequencing was performed with immunoSEQ multiplex PCR; in TCRdb, only in-frame clones are kept and a portion is missing. The sample has around 100,000 clones; approximately 84% are singletons. The chain uses TRBV10-3 and TRBJ2-1; D uncertain. The material sequenced was peripheral blood. The clonotype was recovered from a human donor in a cohort sampled during active COVID-19. The CDR3 DNA sequence: TGTGCCATCAGGGAACCCCTCGGGTTCTACAATGAGCAGTTCTTC. Amino acids: CAIREPLGFYNEQFF.